This TCR beta chain was recorded in a study of T cells after yellow fever vaccination. Study-wide results and limits: CD4 and CD8 compartments shared a small share of clonotypes.

Trimming took 5 bases from V and 7 from J, leaving 14 bases between them. CDR1 SGHTA and CDR2 FQGNSA come from the germline V gene. CDR3 length: 13 residues. Points on this clonotype: Antigen specificity is unknown.

Each CDR3 protein is one row after TCRdb ran MiXCR on the 5' RACE reads. The top ten hold roughly a sixth of the sample, which has a few hundred thousand distinct CDR3 sequences, around 7% seen once. The source of this sequence is a man aged 18 to 30 who received the YFV17D yellow fever vaccine. The sequenced sample was PBMCs, obtained 35 to 50 days after the first yellow fever vaccination. This chain joins TRBV7-2 and TRBJ1-2; the D gene is possibly TRBD1 (5 bases). CDR3 DNA: TGTGCCAGCAGCGCCGCCTGGGACTCTGGCTACACCTTC. The encoded protein is CASSAAWDSGYTF.